This T cell receptor beta chain was captured by sequencing in a study of shared clonotypes between healthy human individuals. Every donor was a Caucasian adult from Nashville, Tennessee. In the authors' workflow: ImmunoSEQ sequences covered only the junction and lacked quality scores; filtering therefore differed. Sequenced by immunoSEQ multiplex PCR; TCRdb stores in-frame clones only, minus some. For V, J and clone size, that table is used; D and trimming come from the DNA. The repertoire holds about 500,000 clones, with more than 70% as singletons. The receptor's source is a woman between 40 and 55 years old in good health. Some clones in this sample may be carry-over from other donors' samples. The material sequenced was PBMCs.

The chain's CDR3 is CASSLAPWRDRYNEQFF. The CDR3 DNA reads TGTGCCAGCAGCTTAGCCCCGTGGCGGGACCGGTACAATGAGCAGTTCTTC. The chain is built from TRBV7-6 and TRBJ2-1, with D perhaps matching TRBD2 (6 bases). The CDR3 has 17 residues. The V gene lost 0 bases and the J gene lost 4 bases, with 16 bases spanning the gap. CDR1 SGHVS and CDR2 FNYEAQ come from the germline V gene.